This TCR beta chain was recorded in a study of blood T cell repertoires in COVID-19. On the study more broadly: T cells, B-cell-depleted T cells, or PBMCs provided the cDNA or gDNA that served as material.

Germline CDR1 SGDLS, CDR2 YYNGEE. V lost 0 bases and J 2 bases, leaving 6 bases between the germline ends. This CDR3 has 14 amino acids. In the original workflow: Cell counts per sample came from amplifying reference gene primers. This table comes from immunoSEQ multiplex PCR, and its TCRdb copy is limited to in-frame clones, with some not included. D and trimming come from the DNA, and the V and J calls and clone size come from that table. The sample carries more than 300,000 clones, roughly 86% recorded once. This chain joins TRBV9 and TRBJ1-5; no clear D gene. The TCR sequence derives from a middle-aged man in a cohort exposed to, infected with or recovered from COVID-19 (not recorded which). Sample: PBMCs or T cells enriched from blood (not recorded which). The CDR3 coding sequence is TGTGCCAGCAGCGTAGACAGTCGCAATCAGCCCCAGCATTTT. It specifies CASSVDSRNQPQHF.